Sequencing of this T cell receptor (beta chain) was carried out in a study of blood T cells in healthy people across ages. Isolation recovered at least 6 million PBMCs from every sample. This clonotype was recorded a few times. What it binds is not known. CDR1 is SGHTA and CDR2 is FQGNSA in the germline V gene. The CDR3 length is 15 residues. The V segment lost 6 bases and the J segment 0 bases; nucleotides outside the gene matches: 3. A second PCR of 7 to 11 cycles used a sample-barcoded 5' primer and a J-beta primer mix. All samples gave at least 2.5 million CDR3-containing paired-end reads. TCRdb re-called the 5' RACE reads with MiXCR, one entry per CDR3 protein. The sample shows 800,000 to 900,000 distinct CDR3 sequences, less than 80% of them seen only once. Points from the study as a whole: There was a strong correlation between TCR beta diversity and naive T cell percentage.

Sequences were obtained from blood. The origin of this receptor is a man under 40 in good health. The chain carries TRBV7-2 and TRBJ2-3, with 10 positions matching TRBD2. This CDR3 is CASRLAGTSTDTQYF. CDR3 coding DNA: TGTGCCAGCAGACTAGCGGGGACTAGCACAGATACGCAGTATTTT.